A selection of T cell receptor beta chains follows, all from one sample in a study of T cell responses to AZD1222 COVID-19 vaccine. Sequencing was performed with immunoSEQ multiplex PCR; in TCRdb, only in-frame clones are kept and a portion is missing. The data contain 200,000 to 300,000 clones, roughly 93% of them seen just once; the ten biggest clones take up around 0.58%. The specimen comprised peripheral blood, sampled on day 0 of AZD1222 vaccination. These TCRs come from an adult in good health. CDR3s include the opening cysteine and the closing phenylalanine or tryptophan. D genes are given only for firm matches. The size entry is marked missing in some rows and otherwise reads once, few, many or a size class.

abundance: .; j_gene: TRBJ1-2; v_gene: TRBV27; d_gene: TRBD1; CDR3aa: CASSPRQGSSYGYTF; CDR3nt: TGTGCCAGCAGCCCCCGACAGGGGAGTTCTTATGGCTACACCTTC
abundance: .; j_gene: TRBJ2-1; v_gene: TRBV11-3; d_gene: TRBD2; CDR3aa: CASSPVAGWSYNEQFF; CDR3nt: TGTGCCAGCTCCCCTGTAGCGGGGTGGTCCTACAATGAGCAGTTCTTC
abundance: once; j_gene: TRBJ1-2; v_gene: TRBV9; d_gene: .; CDR3aa: CASSRGGNHYGYTF; CDR3nt: TGTGCCAGCAGCCGAGGGGGGAACCACTATGGCTACACCTTC
abundance: .; j_gene: TRBJ2-3; v_gene: TRBV2; d_gene: TRBD2; CDR3aa: CASRPTVWGSGSMSTDTQYF; CDR3nt: TGTGCCAGCAGACCCACGGTGTGGGGGAGCGGGAGTATGAGTACAGATACGCAGTATTTT
abundance: .; j_gene: TRBJ1-1; v_gene: TRBV5-1; d_gene: .; CDR3aa: CASSLGGVDTEAFF; CDR3nt: TGCGCCAGCAGCTTGGGTGGGGTGGACACTGAAGCTTTCTTT
abundance: .; j_gene: TRBJ2-1; v_gene: TRBV19; d_gene: TRBD2; CDR3aa: CASRLAGGYSYNEQFF; CDR3nt: TGTGCCAGTAGACTAGCGGGAGGGTACTCCTACAATGAGCAGTTCTTC
abundance: .; j_gene: TRBJ2-7; v_gene: TRBV10-1; d_gene: .; CDR3aa: CASSGQFGQHYEQYF; CDR3nt: TGCGCCAGCAGTGGACAATTCGGACAGCACTACGAGCAGTACTTC
abundance: .; j_gene: TRBJ1-1; v_gene: TRBV29-1; d_gene: .; CDR3aa: CSASGNTEAFF; CDR3nt: TGCAGCGCCTCGGGGAACACTGAAGCTTTCTTT
abundance: .; j_gene: TRBJ2-1; v_gene: TRBV14; d_gene: TRBD2; CDR3aa: CASSQDGFPGGNEQFF; CDR3nt: TGTGCCAGCAGCCAAGACGGTTTCCCGGGGGGCAATGAGCAGTTCTTC
abundance: .; j_gene: TRBJ2-4; v_gene: TRBV27; d_gene: .; CDR3aa: CASSERGPNEVQYF; CDR3nt: TGTGCCAGCAGTGAGAGGGGACCCAACGAGGTTCAGTACTTC
abundance: .; j_gene: TRBJ1-2; v_gene: TRBV10-1; d_gene: .; CDR3aa: CASGQGPTNGYTF; CDR3nt: TGCGCCAGCGGACAAGGGCCTACCAATGGCTACACCTTC
abundance: .; j_gene: TRBJ2-3; v_gene: TRBV5-1; d_gene: .; CDR3aa: CASSRWGSSTDTQYF; CDR3nt: TGCGCCAGCAGCCGGTGGGGATCTAGCACAGATACGCAGTATTTT
abundance: .; j_gene: TRBJ1-5; v_gene: TRBV4-1; d_gene: TRBD1; CDR3aa: CASSPRTGKGNQPQHF; CDR3nt: TGCGCCAGCAGCCCACGGACAGGGAAGGGCAATCAGCCCCAGCATTTT
abundance: .; j_gene: TRBJ1-3; v_gene: TRBV28; d_gene: .; CDR3aa: CASLTAGNTIYF; CDR3nt: TGTGCCAGCTTGACAGCTGGAAACACCATATATTTT
abundance: .; j_gene: TRBJ2-1; v_gene: TRBV7-9; d_gene: TRBD1; CDR3aa: CASATGSYNEQFF; CDR3nt: TGTGCCAGTGCGACAGGGTCATACAATGAGCAGTTCTTC
abundance: .; j_gene: TRBJ1-5; v_gene: TRBV6-1; d_gene: .; CDR3aa: CASSEPQTGRSQPQHF; CDR3nt: TGTGCCAGCAGTGAACCCCAAACAGGGCGAAGTCAGCCCCAGCATTTT
abundance: .; j_gene: TRBJ2-3; v_gene: TRBV2; d_gene: TRBD1; CDR3aa: CASSEQGAADTQYF; CDR3nt: TGTGCCAGCAGTGAGCAGGGGGCTGCAGATACGCAGTATTTT
abundance: .; j_gene: TRBJ2-7; v_gene: TRBV5-5; d_gene: .; CDR3aa: CASSYQGAEQYF; CDR3nt: TGTGCCAGCAGCTACCAGGGTGCCGAGCAGTACTTC
abundance: few; j_gene: TRBJ1-6; v_gene: TRBV27; d_gene: .; CDR3aa: CASSLTLGVMNSPLHF; CDR3nt: TGTGCCAGCAGTTTAACCTTGGGGGTTATGAATTCACCCCTCCACTTT
abundance: .; j_gene: TRBJ1-3; v_gene: TRBV7-3; d_gene: TRBD1; CDR3aa: CASGTGGMDTIYF; CDR3nt: TGTGCCAGCGGGACAGGGGGCATGGACACCATATATTTT
abundance: .; j_gene: TRBJ1-2; v_gene: TRBV6-4; d_gene: .; CDR3aa: CASSAYSESNYGYTF; CDR3nt: TGTGCCAGCAGTGCCTACTCGGAGTCAAACTATGGCTACACCTTC
abundance: .; j_gene: TRBJ2-3; v_gene: TRBV18; d_gene: .; CDR3aa: CASSPLPVRTDTQYF; CDR3nt: TGTGCCAGCTCACCACTGCCAGTACGCACAGATACGCAGTATTTT
abundance: .; j_gene: TRBJ2-6; v_gene: TRBV24-1; d_gene: TRBD1; CDR3aa: CATATGGGLSGANVLTF; CDR3nt: TGTGCCACCGCGACAGGGGGAGGTCTCTCTGGGGCCAACGTCCTGACTTTC
abundance: .; j_gene: TRBJ1-3; v_gene: TRBV5-1; d_gene: .; CDR3aa: CASSFGGLGSGNTIYF; CDR3nt: TGCGCCAGCAGCTTCGGAGGGTTGGGCTCTGGAAACACCATATATTTT
abundance: .; j_gene: TRBJ1-4; v_gene: TRBV15; d_gene: .; CDR3aa: CATSRVSPEKLFF; CDR3nt: TGTGCCACCAGCAGAGTCTCGCCTGAAAAACTGTTTTTT
abundance: .; j_gene: TRBJ1-1; v_gene: TRBV3-1/TRBV3-2; d_gene: .; CDR3aa: CASKLGPLGTEAFF; CDR3nt: TGTGCCAGCAAGTTAGGGCCCCTCGGGACTGAAGCTTTCTTT
abundance: .; j_gene: TRBJ1-2; v_gene: TRBV5-1; d_gene: TRBD1; CDR3aa: CASSLAPRTGGHGYTF; CDR3nt: TGCGCCAGCAGCTTGGCCCCAAGGACAGGGGGCCATGGCTACACCTTC
abundance: .; j_gene: TRBJ1-1; v_gene: TRBV6-5; d_gene: .; CDR3aa: CASSYDRTMPEAFF; CDR3nt: TGTGCCAGCAGTTACGACAGAACAATGCCTGAAGCTTTCTTT
abundance: .; j_gene: TRBJ2-5; v_gene: TRBV5-1; d_gene: .; CDR3aa: CASSLVGPQETQYF; CDR3nt: TGCGCCAGCAGCTTGGTGGGGCCTCAAGAGACCCAGTACTTC
abundance: once; j_gene: TRBJ1-2; v_gene: TRBV6-5; d_gene: .; CDR3aa: CASSYSGGLNYGYTF; CDR3nt: TGTGCCAGCAGTTACTCGGGCGGACTTAACTATGGCTACACCTTC
abundance: once; j_gene: TRBJ2-1; v_gene: TRBV10-1; d_gene: .; CDR3aa: CASSESGLKNEQFF; CDR3nt: TGCGCCAGCAGTGAGTCTGGGCTTAAGAATGAGCAGTTCTTC
abundance: .; j_gene: TRBJ2-1; v_gene: TRBV11-3; d_gene: .; CDR3aa: CASSRREGSYNEQFF; CDR3nt: TGTGCCAGCAGCCGCAGGGAAGGGTCCTACAATGAGCAGTTCTTC
abundance: .; j_gene: TRBJ1-6; v_gene: TRBV4-1; d_gene: TRBD1; CDR3aa: CASSQERGQINSPLHF; CDR3nt: TGCGCCAGCAGCCAAGAAAGGGGACAGATAAATTCACCCCTCCACTTT
abundance: .; j_gene: TRBJ1-1; v_gene: TRBV21-1; d_gene: .; CDR3aa: CASSKCEQGARTEAFF; CDR3nt: TGTGCCAGCAGCAAATGCGAACAGGGGGCAAGGACTGAAGCTTTCTTT
abundance: .; j_gene: TRBJ1-5; v_gene: TRBV29-1; d_gene: .; CDR3aa: CSVGDYSNQPQHF; CDR3nt: TGCAGCGTTGGAGACTATAGCAATCAGCCCCAGCATTTT
abundance: .; j_gene: TRBJ1-1; v_gene: TRBV18; d_gene: .; CDR3aa: CASSPGRVNTEAFF; CDR3nt: TGTGCCAGCTCACCAGGGAGAGTGAACACTGAAGCTTTCTTT
abundance: .; j_gene: TRBJ1-5; v_gene: TRBV28; d_gene: .; CDR3aa: CASSLPGWRPQHF; CDR3nt: TGTGCCAGCAGCCTTCCCGGATGGAGGCCCCAGCATTTT
abundance: .; j_gene: TRBJ2-7; v_gene: TRBV20-1; d_gene: .; CDR3aa: CSASNGPAYEQYF; CDR3nt: TGCAGTGCTAGTAACGGGCCAGCCTACGAGCAGTACTTC
abundance: .; j_gene: TRBJ2-3; v_gene: TRBV30; d_gene: .; CDR3aa: CAWSVGDTQYF; CDR3nt: TGTGCCTGGAGTGTAGGGGATACGCAGTATTTT
abundance: .; j_gene: TRBJ2-2; v_gene: TRBV21-1; d_gene: .; CDR3aa: CASSKGRGLAGGYGELFF; CDR3nt: TGTGCCAGCAGCAAAGGCAGAGGTTTAGCGGGGGGGTACGGGGAGCTGTTTTTT
abundance: .; j_gene: TRBJ1-1; v_gene: TRBV12-3/TRBV12-4; d_gene: .; CDR3aa: CASTAAPLAFF; CDR3nt: TGTGCCAGCACCGCTGCCCCCTTAGCTTTCTTT
abundance: few; j_gene: TRBJ2-7; v_gene: TRBV2; d_gene: TRBD1; CDR3aa: CASEDRLDSYEQYF; CDR3nt: TGTGCCAGCGAGGACAGGCTAGACTCCTACGAGCAGTACTTC
abundance: .; j_gene: TRBJ1-4; v_gene: TRBV28; d_gene: TRBD1; CDR3aa: CASSLADRGQKLFF; CDR3nt: TGTGCCAGCAGTTTGGCGGACAGGGGACAAAAACTGTTTTTT
abundance: .; j_gene: TRBJ1-5; v_gene: TRBV15; d_gene: .; CDR3aa: CATSRDGAGPQPQHF; CDR3nt: TGTGCCACCAGCAGAGATGGAGCCGGGCCTCAGCCCCAGCATTTT
abundance: .; j_gene: TRBJ2-1; v_gene: TRBV6-5; d_gene: TRBD2; CDR3aa: CASSYSSGAGNEQFF; CDR3nt: TGTGCCAGCAGTTACTCTAGCGGGGCGGGCAATGAGCAGTTCTTC
abundance: .; j_gene: TRBJ2-5; v_gene: TRBV25-1; d_gene: TRBD1; CDR3aa: CASSPWDRAETQYF; CDR3nt: TGTGCCAGCAGTCCTTGGGACAGGGCCGAGACCCAGTACTTC
abundance: .; j_gene: TRBJ2-7; v_gene: TRBV6-7; d_gene: .; CDR3aa: CASSYEYEQYF; CDR3nt: TGTGCCAGCAGTTACGAATACGAGCAGTACTTC